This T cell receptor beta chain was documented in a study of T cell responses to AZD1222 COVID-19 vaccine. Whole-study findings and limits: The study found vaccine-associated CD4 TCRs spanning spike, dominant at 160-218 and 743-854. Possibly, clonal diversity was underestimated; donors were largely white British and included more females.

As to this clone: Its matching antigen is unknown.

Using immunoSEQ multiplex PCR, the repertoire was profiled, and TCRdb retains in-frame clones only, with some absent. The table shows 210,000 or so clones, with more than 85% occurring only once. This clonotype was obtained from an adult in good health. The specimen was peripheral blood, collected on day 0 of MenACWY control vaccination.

CDR3 DNA: TGTGCCAGCCGGGACAGCTCGTACTTC. The encoded protein is CASRDSSYF. V and J are TRBV21-1 and TRBJ2-7; TRBD1, the table's D call, was not compared with the DNA. TRBV21-1 is tagged as a pseudogene. This CDR3 region has 9 residues.